Listed here are 17 T cell receptor beta chains from one sample, sequenced in a study of blood T cell repertoires in COVID-19. TCRdb's table, derived via immunoSEQ multiplex PCR, lists solely in-frame clones and lacks some. The data contain roughly 330,000 clones, roughly 86% of them singletons. Sequencing input: peripheral blood. The receptors were sampled from a woman aged 50 to 65 with acute or convalescent COVID-19.

The chain couples TRBV5-1 to TRBJ1-1; 9 bases are a match to TRBD1. The CDR3 sequence is 15 residues long. V lost 0 bases to trimming and J lost 2 bases; unmatched junction nucleotides: 2. Looked up from germline, CDR1 is SGHRS and CDR2 is YFSETQ. The CDR3 protein is CASSLGDRENTEAFF. Here the CDR3 DNA reads TGCGCCAGCAGCTTGGGGGACAGGGAAAACACTGAAGCTTTCTTT.

About this clone itself: The identical CDR3 is also encoded by other nucleotide sequences in the sample. The chain combines TRBV2 with TRBJ2-3, with 7 bases lining up with TRBD1. Trimming at V came to 9 bases and at J to 2 bases, leaving 5 bases not matched to a gene. CDR3 size: 13 residues. From germline, CDR1 is SNHLY and CDR2 FYNNEI. Written as DNA, the CDR3 is TGTGCCAGTTCAGGGGGAGTCACAGATACGCAGTATTTT. Protein: CASSGGVTDTQYF. Filled out from reference TRBV2 and TRBJ2-3, the complete variable domain reads EPEVTQTPSHQVTQMGQEVILRCVPISNHLYFYWYRQILGQKVEFLVSFYNNEISEKSEIFDDQFSVERPDGSNFTLKIRSTKLEDSAMYFCASSGGVTDTQYFGPGTRLTVL.

In its sample, this clone was seen once. This chain joins TRBV6-5 and TRBJ2-7; D remains unclear. CDR1 and CDR2 from the germline V gene are MNHEY and SVGAGI. This CDR3 has 15 residues. With 4 bases removed from V and 6 bases from J, the gap between germline ends came to 19 bases. CDR3 region: CASSSSTYRYGEQYF. CDR3 sequence (DNA): TGTGCCAGCAGTTCCTCGACTTATAGGTATGGCGAGCAGTACTTC.

Only a few counts were recorded for this clone. The chain carries TRBV19 and TRBJ1-5, with 7 bases that match TRBD1. With 5 bases clipped from V and 1 base from J, the junction kept 8 bases outside the gene matches. This CDR3 comprises 16 residues. Germline V gives CDR1 LNHDA, CDR2 SQIVND (reference sequence). The DNA for the CDR3 is TGTGCCAGTAGTTCTTACGGGACAGCAAGCAATCAGCCCCAGCATTTT. It codes for CASSSYGTASNQPQHF.

The chain employs TRBV28 and TRBJ2-1, with a tentative D call TRBD2 (5 bases). Trimming removed 4 bases from V and 7 bases from J, with 17 bases in between. There are 15 residues in the CDR3. Germline-derived CDR1 and CDR2 are MDHEN and SYDVKM. The CDR3 coding sequence is TGTGCCAGCAGTTCCCCCGGGGATAAGGTGAATGAGCAGTTCTTC. It encodes CASSSPGDKVNEQFF. The full variable domain, completed using reference TRBV28 and TRBJ2-1, is DVKVTQSSRYLVKRTGEKVFLECVQDMDHENMFWYRQDPGLGLRLIYFSYDVKMKEKGDIPEGYSVSREKKERFSLILESASTNQTSMYLCASSSPGDKVNEQFFGPGTRLTVL.

CDR3 sequence reads: CASSEDRSTYGYTF. The CDR3, as DNA: TGTGCCAGCAGTGAGGACAGGAGTACCTATGGCTACACCTTC. This chain uses TRBV2 with TRBJ1-2; TRBD1 matches 7 bases. Germline V gene data show CDR1 as SNHLY and CDR2 as FYNNEI. Germline trimming cut 3 bases from V and 4 bases from J; bases unmatched to any gene: 5. This CDR3 has 14 amino acids.

This chain links TRBV20-1 with TRBJ2-3; D gene unclear. CDR1 DFQATT and CDR2 SNEGSKA come from the germline V gene (reference sequence). The CDR3 totals 12 residues. Trimming removed 3 bases from V and 5 bases from J, with 9 bases in between. CDR3 region: CSASKARDTQYF. In DNA, the CDR3 is TGCAGTGCTAGTAAAGCGCGAGATACGCAGTATTTT.

The rearrangement uses TRBV7-2 and TRBJ1-3; possibly TRBD1 for D (5 bases). Germline lookup yields CDR1 SGHTA and CDR2 FQGNSA. Deletions cut 2 bases from V and 0 bases from J, with 8 bases between. The CDR3 is 15 residues long. CDR3 nucleotides: TGTGCCAGCAGCTTACAGGGCCTCTCTGGAAACACCATATATTTT. It codes for CASSLQGLSGNTIYF.

The chain carries TRBV4-3 and TRBJ2-7; D not certain. The V and J ends lost 1 base and 1 base respectively, with 11 bases between them. The CDR3 is 15 residues long. In germline, CDR1 is LGHNA, CDR2 YSLEER. For the CDR3, the DNA is TGCGCCAGCAGCCAAGGGGTTGCGAGGTCCTACGAGCAGTACTTC. Its protein product is CASSQGVARSYEQYF.

This chain joins TRBV6-1 and TRBJ1-2; D is unclear. The germline CDR1 and CDR2 sequences are MNHNS and SASEGT. The CDR3 is made up of 12 amino acids. The V gene lost 1 base and the J gene lost 6 bases, with 6 bases spanning the gap. The CDR3 nucleotides read TGTGCCAGCAGTGAAGTTGAGAATGGCTACACCTTC. This gives the protein CASSEVENGYTF.

The CDR3 spells CASSFPGEGVGETQYF. DNA for the CDR3: TGTGCCAGCAGTTTTCCAGGCGAAGGGGTCGGGGAGACCCAGTACTTC. The V and J genes are TRBV28 and TRBJ2-5; D may be TRBD1 (5 bases). Germline CDR1 MDHEN, CDR2 SYDVKM. The germline V and J ends were trimmed by 3 bases and 5 bases, with 19 bases remaining between them. The CDR3 has 16 amino acids.

This clone was detected only a few times. V usage is TRBV5-8 and J usage is TRBJ1-6; 7 positions agree with TRBD1. This CDR3 region has 14 residues. V shed 0 bases and J 10 bases; nucleotides not matched to a gene: 4. Germline CDR1 SGHTS, CDR2 YDEGEE. Here the CDR3 DNA reads TGTGCCAGCAGCTTGGGAGGGGGCCGGTCACCCCTCCACTTT. Its protein is CASSLGGGRSPLHF.

The chain combines TRBV10-3 with TRBJ2-2; 10 bases fit TRBD2. V lost 3 bases and J lost 1; bases outside the gene matches: 2. The CDR3 spans 16 residues. Germline V CDR1 and CDR2: ENHRY, SYGVKD. The CDR3 spells CAISDRTSGNTGELFF. The CDR3 nucleotides are TGTGCCATCAGTGATCGGACTAGCGGGAACACCGGGGAGCTGTTTTTT.

For the CDR3, the DNA is TGTGCCAGCAGCGTATGGACAGGGGGTCCTGCAGATACGCAGTATTTT. Amino acids: CASSVWTGGPADTQYF. The chain carries TRBV9 and TRBJ2-3; 10 bases match TRBD1. Germline V gene data show CDR1 as SGDLS and CDR2 as YYNGEE. The CDR3 totals 16 residues. V dropped 1 base and J dropped 4; count of bases not matched to a gene: 6.

The chain has TRBV27 and TRBJ1-1; D not certain. The CDR3 covers 16 residues. Trimming removed 3 bases at V and 4 bases at J, with 18 bases between. CDR1 is MNHEY and CDR2 is SMNVEV in the germline V gene (reference sequence). This chain's CDR3 is CASSFHDIEGRTEAFF. DNA of the CDR3: TGTGCCAGCAGTTTCCATGACATCGAGGGTCGCACTGAAGCTTTCTTT.

The chain recombines TRBV11-2 with TRBJ1-3, with unresolved D. Germline V CDR1 and CDR2: SGHAT, FQNNGV. V shed 1 base and J shed 0 bases, with 7 bases lying between them. This CDR3 spans 15 amino acids. The CDR3 loop is CASSLALYSGNTIYF. In DNA form, the CDR3 reads TGTGCCAGCAGCTTAGCACTGTACTCTGGAAACACCATATATTTT.

The chain links TRBV5-1 to TRBJ2-2, with 8 bases aligning to TRBD2. V shed 1 base and J 3 bases; nucleotides not matched to a gene: 2. The CDR3 contains 15 residues. The V gene's germline CDR1 is SGHRS and CDR2 YFSETQ. The CDR3 loop reads CASSLLAGDTGELFF. The CDR3 bases are TGCGCCAGCAGCTTGCTAGCGGGCGACACCGGGGAGCTGTTTTTT.